This passage covers 29 T cell receptor beta chains from one sample sequenced in a study of CD8 T cells in Susac syndrome. Roughly 0.45 to 1 ug RNA was reverse transcribed with random hexamers. TCRdb reanalysed the immunoSEQ multiplex PCR reads using MiXCR and keeps one entry per CDR3 protein. The sample consists of about 140,000 distinct CDR3 sequences, about 95% of them appearing once. The sequencing sample was made of CD4+ T cells from PBMCs. The receptors derive from a human donor with multiple sclerosis.

The chain joins TRBV19 to TRBJ2-3; D not certain. Germline V gives CDR1 LNHDA, CDR2 SQIVND (reference sequence). The CDR3 has 11 residues. V was cut by 0 bases and J by 7 bases, with 2 bases left in between. In DNA, the CDR3 is TGTGCCAGTAGTATAGAGCATACGCAGTATTTT. Translating it yields CASSIEHTQYF.

This chain joins TRBV12-3 or TRBV12-4 and TRBJ2-1, with 9 bases identical to TRBD2. V dropped 1 base and J dropped 4; count of bases not matched to a gene: 5. The CDR3 covers 16 residues. The CDR3 is CASSLVGTSSYNEQFF. DNA of the CDR3: TGTGCCAGCAGTTTAGTCGGGACTAGCTCTTACAATGAGCAGTTCTTC.

V is TRBV7-8 and J is TRBJ2-7, with no clear D. CDR1 and CDR2 from the germline V gene are SGHVS and FQNEAQ. This CDR3 has 14 amino acids. The ends were cut back, 4 bases at V and 5 bases at J, with 15 bases in the middle. CDR3 sequence reads: CASSSFTGSHEQYF. CDR3 nucleotide sequence: TGTGCCAGCAGCTCCTTCACCGGTTCCCACGAGCAGTACTTC.

This chain uses TRBV7-2 with TRBJ1-2, with 8 bases identical to TRBD1. CDR3 length: 14 residues. J gave up 4 bases and V 5 bases, and 6 bases lay outside the gene matches. Germline V gene lookup returns CDR1 SGHTA and CDR2 FQGNSA. The CDR3: CASSLDRVRYGYTF. The CDR3 DNA reads TGTGCCAGCAGCCTGGACAGGGTACGCTATGGCTACACCTTC.

The gene calls are TRBV27 and TRBJ1-2; 12 bases are a match to TRBD1. Germline values: CDR1 MNHEY, CDR2 SMNVEV (reference sequence). Losses at the gene ends were 6 bases for V and 8 bases for J; bases not matched to a gene: 13. The CDR3 totals 16 residues. The CDR3 here is CASREEGTGGARGYTF. CDR3 bases: TGTGCCAGCAGGGAGGAGGGGACAGGGGGCGCGAGGGGCTACACCTTC.

J is TRBJ2-1 and V is TRBV30; D gene unclear. Germline V gene lookup returns CDR1 GTSNPN and CDR2 SVGIG (reference sequence). Trimming cost V 2 bases and J 8 bases, with 10 bases left between them. There are 12 residues in the CDR3. The CDR3 loop reads CAWSPAEYEQFF. CDR3 nucleotides: TGTGCCTGGAGTCCCGCGGAATATGAGCAGTTCTTC.

V gene TRBV18 combines with J gene TRBJ2-6; D possibly corresponds to TRBD2 (6 bases). There are 18 residues in the CDR3. With 1 base removed from V and 4 bases from J, the gap between germline ends came to 17 bases. Germline V lookup: CDR1 KGHSH, CDR2 LQKENI. CDR3 loop: CASSPLHKAGSGANVLTF. CDR3 in DNA: TGTGCCAGCTCACCACTCCACAAGGCGGGGTCCGGGGCCAACGTCCTGACTTTC.

The chain combines TRBV19 with TRBJ1-2; the D gene is possibly TRBD1 (5 bases). The CDR3 has 15 amino acids. Per the germline V gene, CDR1 is LNHDA and CDR2 is SQIVND (reference sequence). Trimming shortened V by 8 bases and J by 0 bases, and 16 bases separated the two germline ends. CDR3 loop: CASSNIPTANYGYTF. The CDR3 DNA sequence: TGTGCCAGTTCTAACATCCCGACAGCTAACTATGGCTACACCTTC. The complete variable domain, with remaining parts taken from reference TRBV19 and TRBJ1-2, reads DGGITQSPKYLFRKEGQNVTLSCEQNLNHDAMYWYRQDPGQGLRLIYYSQIVNDFQKGDIAEGYSVSREKKESFPLTVTSAQKNPTAFYLCASSNIPTANYGYTFGSGTRLTVV.

V is TRBV27 and J is TRBJ2-1; 8 nucleotides match TRBD1. CDR3 length: 16 amino acids. The germline V gene has CDR1 MNHEY and CDR2 SMNVEV (reference sequence). J was trimmed by 0 bases and V by 2 bases; bases with no gene match: 3. The CDR3 here is CASSLPTGASYNEQFF. As DNA, the CDR3 is TGTGCCAGCAGTTTACCGACAGGGGCCTCCTACAATGAGCAGTTCTTC.

The chain is built from TRBV11-2 and TRBJ1-6; perhaps TRBD1 as D (5 bases). Looked up from germline, CDR1 is SGHAT and CDR2 is FQNNGV. The CDR3 runs to 14 residues. Trimming cost V 7 bases and J 10 bases, with 17 bases left between them. DNA for the CDR3: TGTGCCAGCACCCGGGGACCAGGAGAATCACCCCTCCACTTT. Protein product: CASTRGPGESPLHF.

V gene TRBV29-1 combines with J gene TRBJ2-3; weak D call: TRBD1 (6 bases). Trimming cost V 8 bases and J 4 bases, with 19 bases left between them. The CDR3 runs 14 residues. The germline CDR1 and CDR2 sequences are SQVTM and ANQGSEA. CDR3 loop: CSHLWLGAADTQYF. For the CDR3, the DNA is TGCAGCCATTTGTGGCTGGGGGCCGCAGATACGCAGTATTTT.

Only one count was recorded for this clonotype. The V gene is TRBV7-9, the J gene TRBJ2-3, with D possibly being TRBD1 (5 bases). Per germline, CDR1 SEHNR and CDR2 FQNEAQ (reference sequence). Trimming shortened V by 5 bases and J by 0 bases, and 12 bases separated the two germline ends. The CDR3 covers 15 residues. CDR3 sequence: CASSIDSTSTDTQYF. The CDR3 DNA reads as TGTGCCAGCAGCATTGACAGTACTAGCACAGATACGCAGTATTTT.

The CDR3 region is CASIYLYEQYF. In nucleotides, the CDR3 is TGTGCCAGCATATACCTTTACGAGCAGTACTTC. The chain employs TRBV27 and TRBJ2-7; no clear D. Germline V lookup: CDR1 MNHEY, CDR2 SMNVEV (reference sequence). The V end was cut by 7 bases, the J end by 4 bases, with 8 bases between. The CDR3 runs 11 residues.

The chain employs TRBV27 and TRBJ2-7, with 7 nucleotides matching TRBD1. V trimming: 7 bases; J trimming: 6 bases; junction bases outside the gene matches: 9. The CDR3 runs 13 residues. The germline CDR1 and CDR2 sequences are MNHEY and SMNVEV (reference sequence). CDR3 nucleotide sequence: TGTGCCAGCAACGACCGAGGGGGCTTCGAGCAGTACTTC. Protein: CASNDRGGFEQYF.

The chain employs TRBV4-3 and TRBJ1-2; TRBD1 matches 8 bases. From germline, CDR1 is LGHNA and CDR2 YSLEER. The V gene end was trimmed by 3 bases and the J gene end by 6 bases; junction bases not matched to a gene: 6. The length of the CDR3 is 14 residues. The CDR3 DNA reads TGCGCCAGCAGCCACGGACAGGGTGAAAATGGCTACACCTTC. Translated: CASSHGQGENGYTF.

This chain links TRBV12-3 or TRBV12-4 with TRBJ1-5; D not resolved. CDR3 length: 14 residues. Trimming removed 6 bases at V and 7 bases at J, with 16 bases between. The CDR3 reads CASSLEGWGQPQHF. The CDR3 DNA reads TGTGCCAGCAGCCTAGAGGGATGGGGACAGCCCCAGCATTTT.

This chain links TRBV7-9 with TRBJ1-3, with D uncertain. Trimming took 3 bases from V and 0 from J, leaving 6 bases between them. Germline lookup yields CDR1 SEHNR and CDR2 FQNEAQ (reference sequence). This CDR3 region has 14 residues. Written as DNA, the CDR3 is TGTGCCAGCAGCTTGTTCGGCTCTGGAAACACCATATATTTT. The encoded protein is CASSLFGSGNTIYF. Full variable domain (rest looked up from reference TRBV7-9 and TRBJ1-3): DTGVSQNPRHKITKRGQNVTFRCDPISEHNRLYWYRQTLGQGPEFLTYFQNEAQLEKSRLLSDRFSAERPKGSFSTLEIQRTEQGDSAMYLCASSLFGSGNTIYFGEGSWLTVV.

This chain joins TRBV6-2 or TRBV6-3 and TRBJ2-1; 7 nucleotides agree with TRBD1. Trimming at V came to 7 bases and at J to 1 base, leaving 4 bases not matched to a gene. This CDR3 spans 14 amino acids. The germline CDR1 and CDR2 sequences are MNHEY and SVGEGT. The CDR3 spells CASNRQGSYNEQFF. The CDR3 bases are TGTGCCAGCAATCGACAGGGTTCCTACAATGAGCAGTTCTTC.

V and J are TRBV20-1 and TRBJ1-1, with D uncertain. The length of the CDR3 is 13 residues. Germline CDR1 and CDR2: DFQATT and SNEGSKA (reference sequence). V was trimmed by 4 bases and J by 4 bases, leaving 13 bases between them. CDR3 sequence (DNA): TGCAGTGCTACAGGAGTTCGGAGCACTGAAGCTTTCTTT. This gives the protein CSATGVRSTEAFF.

The chain couples TRBV7-2 to TRBJ2-6; 11 bases match TRBD1. The junction had 13 bases not matched to a gene; V was cut back by 2 bases and J by 1 base. There are 21 residues in the CDR3. Germline V gene lookup returns CDR1 SGHTA and CDR2 FQGNSA. CDR3 amino acids: CASSLRRGGQGAVSGANVLTF. Here the CDR3 DNA reads TGTGCCAGCAGCTTACGCCGCGGAGGACAGGGGGCCGTTTCTGGGGCCAACGTCCTGACTTTC.

The rearrangement uses TRBV30 and TRBJ1-1; a possible D gene is TRBD1 (5 bases). The CDR3 is made up of 13 amino acids. V was shortened by 8 bases and J by 4 bases, with 17 bases between the two germline ends. Per germline, CDR1 GTSNPN and CDR2 SVGIG (reference sequence). The CDR3 sequence is CAGIGEQGTEAFF. The CDR3 DNA reads as TGTGCCGGAATCGGAGAGCAGGGCACTGAAGCTTTCTTT.

The chain couples TRBV30 to TRBJ2-7, with 9 positions matching TRBD1. Trimming took 2 bases from V and 2 from J; bases not matched to a gene: 10. Germline loops: CDR1 GTSNPN, CDR2 SVGIG (reference sequence). The CDR3 runs to 16 residues. CDR3 sequence (DNA): TGTGCCTGGAGTTCCCTTGGGACAGGGAAGGCCTACGAGCAGTACTTC. As protein: CAWSSLGTGKAYEQYF.

The chain employs TRBV9 and TRBJ2-7; 8 nucleotides line up with TRBD2. The CDR3 has 16 amino acids. Losses at the gene ends were 0 bases for V and 2 bases for J; bases not matched to a gene: 7. Germline assignment: CDR1 SGDLS and CDR2 YYNGEE. The CDR3 nucleotides are TGTGCCAGCAGCGTAGCGGGTAGCGGGGCAACCTACGAGCAGTACTTC. This sequence encodes CASSVAGSGATYEQYF.

V is TRBV6-5 and J is TRBJ2-5; 8 positions agree with TRBD2. There are 11 residues in the CDR3. In germline, CDR1 is MNHEY, CDR2 SVGAGI. V lost 7 bases to trimming and J lost 7 bases; unmatched junction nucleotides: 2. For the CDR3, the DNA is TGTGCCAGCACGAGCGGGAGGACCCAGTACTTC. This sequence encodes CASTSGRTQYF.

Only a few counts were recorded for this clonotype. The V call is TRBV29-1, the J call TRBJ2-7, with TRBD1 identical over 8 bases. The junction had 9 bases not matched to a gene; V was cut back by 4 bases and J by 7 bases. Germline CDR1 reads SQVTM; CDR2 reads ANQGSEA. The CDR3 spans 13 residues. The CDR3 is CSVGGTGIGEQYF. The CDR3 nucleotides are TGCAGCGTTGGGGGGACAGGAATTGGGGAGCAGTACTTC.

The J gene is TRBJ1-2, the V gene TRBV20-1, with TRBD1 matching over 7 bases. Looked up from germline, CDR1 is DFQATT and CDR2 is SNEGSKA (reference sequence). Unmatched junction bases numbered 10, after V lost 7 bases and J lost 8 bases. The CDR3 consists of 12 residues. Here the CDR3 reads CSGGQDRHGYTF. CDR3 coding DNA: TGCAGTGGAGGACAGGATCGGCACGGCTACACCTTC.

This chain uses TRBV5-6 with TRBJ2-1, with D hard to call. CDR1 SGHDT and CDR2 YYEEEE come from the germline V gene. The CDR3 has 14 amino acids. Trimming left V 0 bases short and J 6 bases short, with 10 bases between. CDR3 region: CASSLGSPSNEQFF. As DNA, the CDR3 is TGTGCCAGCAGCTTGGGTAGCCCCTCCAATGAGCAGTTCTTC.

The chain combines TRBV15 with TRBJ2-7; D possibly corresponds to TRBD2 (6 bases). This CDR3 contains 16 residues. Germline V lookup: CDR1 LNHNV, CDR2 YYDKDF (reference sequence). The V end lost 2 bases, the J end lost 2 bases, and 16 bases lay between the germline ends. The CDR3: CATSRSSGTGPYEQYF. DNA of the CDR3: TGTGCCACCAGCAGATCCTCCGGGACTGGACCCTACGAGCAGTACTTC.

The J gene is TRBJ2-2, the V gene TRBV2, with TRBD2 identical over 7 bases. This CDR3 spans 13 amino acids. After removal of 7 bases from V and 3 bases from J, the junction contained 2 bases not matched to a gene. Germline CDR1 is SNHLY and CDR2 is FYNNEI. CDR3 sequence (DNA): TGTGCCAGCACTAGCGGATACACCGGGGAGCTGTTTTTT. Translation gives CASTSGYTGELFF.